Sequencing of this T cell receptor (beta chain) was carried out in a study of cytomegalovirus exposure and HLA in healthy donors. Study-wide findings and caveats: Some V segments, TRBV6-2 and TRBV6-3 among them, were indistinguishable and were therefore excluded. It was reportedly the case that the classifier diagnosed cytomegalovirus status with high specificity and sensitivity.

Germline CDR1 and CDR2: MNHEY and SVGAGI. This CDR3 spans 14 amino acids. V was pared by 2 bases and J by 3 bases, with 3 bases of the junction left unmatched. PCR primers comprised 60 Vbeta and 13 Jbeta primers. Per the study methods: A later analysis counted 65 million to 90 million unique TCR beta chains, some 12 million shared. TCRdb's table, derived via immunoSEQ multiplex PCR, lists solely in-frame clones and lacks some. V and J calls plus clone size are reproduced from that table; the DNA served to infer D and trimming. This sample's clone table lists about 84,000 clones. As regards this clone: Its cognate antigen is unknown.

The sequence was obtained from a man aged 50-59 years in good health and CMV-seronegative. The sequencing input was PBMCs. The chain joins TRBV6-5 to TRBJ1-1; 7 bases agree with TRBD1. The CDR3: CASSYGTVDTEAFF. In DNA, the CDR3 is TGTGCCAGCAGTTACGGGACAGTCGACACTGAAGCTTTCTTT.